This TCR beta chain emerged from a study of T cells in localized non-small cell lung cancer (dated by TCRdb to 2018 to 2020). Notes on the research overall: The study examined T cell repertoires in approximately 240 patients with early-stage NSCLC and compared tumors with uninvolved tumor-adjacent lungs. NSCLC patients had a mean age of approximately 66 years, and fewer than 150 were male and more than 90 female. All 250 or so NSCLC patients in the cohort were treatment-naive and had localized lung tumors that were resected. What the research found in general, with its limitations: Multi-region tumor sequencing was not performed, so intratumor heterogeneity could not be excluded. Higher T cell density in blood was associated with longer overall survival, whereas higher clonality in adjacent lung was associated with shorter survival. The highest T cell clonality was observed in uninvolved tumor-adjacent lung, where clonality exceeded that of tumor, suggesting that antigenic responses were more focused in uninvolved tumor-adjacent lung. A median of about 61 of the top 100 tumor clones turned up in the paired uninvolved adjacent lung, and 25 to 30 of those clones also ranked among the top 100 of that same adjacent lung. Because the study design was exploratory, TCR variables were selected using unadjusted p-values without false-discovery rate correction.

TCR beta CDR3 regions were sequenced from DNA using the immunoSEQ Assay. As for the original processing: To compute T cell density, TCR beta template counts were normalized to usable DNA, which was estimated by amplifying housekeeping genes. The preseqR package was used to estimate richness by extrapolating to 400,000 templates for PBMC samples and to 120,000 templates for tissue samples. Clonality was calculated as one minus Pielou's evenness. Differential abundance testing on productive amino-acid clonotypes, with a minimum total count of 5 and an alpha of 0.1, was used to identify tissue-enriched TCRs. Repertoire overlap between compartments was quantified with the Jaccard Index and Morisita Overlap Index. GLIPH clustered TCR beta CDR3s with public tetramer-defined viral CDR3s; viral motifs required at least three viral sequences plus V-gene enrichment. Here the immuneACCESS table is served through TCRdb, limited to in-frame sequences with V and J called. Missing clones are a known gap in these copies; in checked studies unresolved V genes cover under half, and the rest lacks a known reason. The DNA was the basis for D and trimming; V, J and clone size are from that table. This sample comprises about 78,000 clones, just under 85% of them detected only once. The top ten hold approximately 3% of the sample.

The CDR3 spans 13 residues, from the cysteine through the phenylalanine. Solely the CDR3 DNA is kept, with 39 bases framed from the first base. V is cut by 2 bases and J by 8 bases, and the space between the germline ends is 12 bases. CDR1 and CDR2, per the germline V gene, are SQVTM and ANQGSEA. At diagnosis, peripheral blood, uninvolved tumor-adjacent lung and tumor were collected and were preserved as a mix of fresh-frozen and FFPE material. Blood samples were analyzed as peripheral blood mononuclear cells for TCR repertoire profiling. Comments on this clone: Its antigen remains undetermined. No much larger clone exists at a distance of one base, and base qualities are not known.

The rearranged segments are TRBV29-1 and TRBJ1-4; there is no confident call for the D gene. This clonotype was obtained from a man between 40 and 75 years old with stage I lung adenocarcinoma. The specimen was peripheral blood, collected before any cancer treatment. The CDR3 amino acid sequence is: CSVERGIGEKLFF. The DNA sequence is given as TGCAGCGTTGAAAGAGGAATAGGGGAAAAACTGTTTTTT.